This entry features one TCR beta chain sequence. Its antigen is undetermined. This CDR3 has 17 amino acids. J gave up 4 bases and V 3 bases, and 8 bases lay outside the gene matches. Germline V gene data show CDR1 as MGHRA and CDR2 as YSYEKL. This sample was taken from a study of siplizumab effects on memory and regulatory T cells. Study-wide points: Mappable alloreactive CD4+ clones came from Treg cells 68.8% of the time on average with siplizumab, against 25% to 30% in controls.

Each sample had 9 x 10^4 or so TCR templates assayed. Repertoires were generated with immunoSEQ multiplex PCR, while TCRdb's copy carries only in-frame clones and drops some. The data show around 110,000 clones, roughly 94% seen once. What was sequenced was non-Treg CD4+ T cells sorted from blood. V gene TRBV4-1 combines with J gene TRBJ2-1; 11 bases are shared with TRBD2. The TCR sequence derives from a human donor in good health. CDR3 region: CASSHALTSGAYNEQFF. The CDR3 region has the DNA TGCGCCAGCAGCCATGCACTGACTAGCGGGGCATACAATGAGCAGTTCTTC.